This TCR beta chain was observed in a study of post-analysis software for immune sequencing data. Incorporated into the TCR beta cDNA libraries were unique molecular identifiers, which served to reduce PCR and sequencing biases. With about 0.85 to 10 million T cells as the source, roughly 0.5 million cDNA molecules resulted. One entry per CDR3 protein, called by TCRdb with MiXCR from the PCR reads. The top ten hold around 11% of the sample, which has 600,000 to 700,000 distinct CDR3 sequences, more than 50% seen once. This CDR3 contains 17 residues. The germline CDR1 and CDR2 sequences are SEHNR and FQNEAQ (reference sequence). V trimming: 0 bases; J trimming: 1 base; junction bases outside the gene matches: 5. Study results and limitations: With F measure, samples from one preparation batch clustered together strongly. In patients, TRBV5-6, TRBV5-1 and TRBV20-1 belonged to five or six TRBV segments found more frequently than in controls.

Comment on this clonotype: Its specificity is not known.

Sample: blood. This TCR came from a girl aged 2 to 9 with multiple sclerosis. The chain employs TRBV7-9 and TRBJ2-3; 9 bases agree with TRBD2. For the CDR3, the DNA is TGTGCCAGCAGCTTAGCCCCTAGCGGGGTTCGCACAGATACGCAGTATTTT. Its translation is CASSLAPSGVRTDTQYF.